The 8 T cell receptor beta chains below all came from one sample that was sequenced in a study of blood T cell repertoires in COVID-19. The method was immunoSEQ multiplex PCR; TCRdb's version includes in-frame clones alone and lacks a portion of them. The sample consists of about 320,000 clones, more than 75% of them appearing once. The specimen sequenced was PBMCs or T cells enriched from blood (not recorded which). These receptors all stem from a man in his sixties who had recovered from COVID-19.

This CDR3 reads CASSLDGGLQPQHF. The CDR3 region has the DNA TGCGCCAGCAGCTTGGACGGGGGGCTGCAGCCCCAGCATTTT. J is TRBJ1-5 and V is TRBV5-1; D may be TRBD1 (6 bases). Trimming left V 0 bases short and J 7 bases short, with 11 bases between. This CDR3 has 14 amino acids. CDR1 is SGHRS and CDR2 is YFSETQ in the germline V gene.

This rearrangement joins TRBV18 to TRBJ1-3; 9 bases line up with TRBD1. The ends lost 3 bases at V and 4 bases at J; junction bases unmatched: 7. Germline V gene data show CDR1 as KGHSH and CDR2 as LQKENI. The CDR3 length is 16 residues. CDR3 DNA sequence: TGTGCCAGCTCACCCCTAGGGGACAGGGACGGAAACACCATATATTTT. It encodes CASSPLGDRDGNTIYF.

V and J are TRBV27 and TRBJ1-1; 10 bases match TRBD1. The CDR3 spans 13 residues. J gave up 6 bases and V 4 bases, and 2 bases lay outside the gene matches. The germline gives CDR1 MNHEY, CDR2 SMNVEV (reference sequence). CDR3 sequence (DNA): TGTGCCAGCAGTTGGGACAGGGGAGCTGAAGCTTTCTTT. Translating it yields CASSWDRGAEAFF.

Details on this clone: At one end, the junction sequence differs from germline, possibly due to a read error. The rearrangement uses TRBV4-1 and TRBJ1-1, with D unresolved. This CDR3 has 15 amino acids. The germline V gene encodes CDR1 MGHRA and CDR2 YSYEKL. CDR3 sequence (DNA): TGCGCCAGCAGCCAAGGGTCACCGCTAGAGGGCTTTCTTTCCTTT. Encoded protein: CASSQGSPLEGFLSF.

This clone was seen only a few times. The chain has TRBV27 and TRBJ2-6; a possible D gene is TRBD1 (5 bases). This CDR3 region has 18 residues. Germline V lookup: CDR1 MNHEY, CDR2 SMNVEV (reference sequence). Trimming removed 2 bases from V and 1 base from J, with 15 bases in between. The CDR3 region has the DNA TGTGCCAGCAGTTTAACCGCAACCCCAGGGTCTGGGGCCAACGTCCTGACTTTC. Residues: CASSLTATPGSGANVLTF. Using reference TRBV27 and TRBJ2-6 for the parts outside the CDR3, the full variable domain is EAQVTQNPRYLITVTGKKLTVTCSQNMNHEYMSWYRQDPGLGLRQIYYSMNVEVTDKGDVPEGYKVSRKEKRNFPLILESPSPNQTSLYFCASSLTATPGSGANVLTFGAGSRLTVL.

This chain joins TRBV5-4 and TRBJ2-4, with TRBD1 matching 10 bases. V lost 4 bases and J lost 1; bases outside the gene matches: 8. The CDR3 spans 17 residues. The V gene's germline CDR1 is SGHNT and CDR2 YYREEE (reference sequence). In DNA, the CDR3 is TGTGCCAGCAGCCTAAAGGGACAGGGGATTGCCAAAAACATTCAGTACTTC. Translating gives CASSLKGQGIAKNIQYF.

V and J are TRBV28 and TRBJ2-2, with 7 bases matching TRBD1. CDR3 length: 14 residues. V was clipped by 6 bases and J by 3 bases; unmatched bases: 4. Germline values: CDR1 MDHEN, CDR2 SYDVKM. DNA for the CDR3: TGTGCCAGCAGACAGGGGTTTGACACCGGGGAGCTGTTTTTT. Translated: CASRQGFDTGELFF. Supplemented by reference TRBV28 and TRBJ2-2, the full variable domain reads DVKVTQSSRYLVKRTGEKVFLECVQDMDHENMFWYRQDPGLGLRLIYFSYDVKMKEKGDIPEGYSVSREKKERFSLILESASTNQTSMYLCASRQGFDTGELFFGEGSRLTVL.

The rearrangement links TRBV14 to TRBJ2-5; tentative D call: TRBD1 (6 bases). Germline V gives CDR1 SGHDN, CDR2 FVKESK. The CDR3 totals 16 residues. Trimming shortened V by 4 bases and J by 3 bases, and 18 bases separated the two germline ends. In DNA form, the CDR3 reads TGTGCCAGCAGCCGAAGCCTGGACAGAGCAAAAGAGACCCAGTACTTC. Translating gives CASSRSLDRAKETQYF. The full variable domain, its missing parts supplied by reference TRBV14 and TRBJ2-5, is EAGVTQFPSHSVIEKGQTVTLRCDPISGHDNLYWYRRVMGKEIKFLLHFVKESKQDESGMPNNRFLAERTGGTYSTLKVQPAELEDSGVYFCASSRSLDRAKETQYFGPGTRLLVL.